This TCR beta chain was sequenced during a study of shared T cell receptors in the human thymus. This table comes from immunoSEQ multiplex PCR, and its TCRdb copy is limited to in-frame clones, with some not included. The table lists approximately 760,000 clones, approximately 83% of them singletons. The CDR3 loop spans 15 amino acids. Looked up from germline, CDR1 is LGHNA and CDR2 is YSLEER. V was pared by 0 bases and J by 3 bases, with 11 bases between. These sequences were also reported in another study, on human thymus T cells. That source reports: During corrective heart surgery, resections were taken, and the thymus tissue came from them. Use of V and J genes seemed skewed within the thymic and blood repertoires.

This clonotype originated in a girl less than two years old with a congenital heart defect. This chain uses TRBV4-3 with TRBJ1-2, with D tentatively TRBD1 (5 bases). The sequencing input was thymocytes. DNA for the CDR3: TGCGCCAGCAGCCAAGATTATAAAGGGGACTATGGCTACACCTTC. Encoded protein: CASSQDYKGDYGYTF.